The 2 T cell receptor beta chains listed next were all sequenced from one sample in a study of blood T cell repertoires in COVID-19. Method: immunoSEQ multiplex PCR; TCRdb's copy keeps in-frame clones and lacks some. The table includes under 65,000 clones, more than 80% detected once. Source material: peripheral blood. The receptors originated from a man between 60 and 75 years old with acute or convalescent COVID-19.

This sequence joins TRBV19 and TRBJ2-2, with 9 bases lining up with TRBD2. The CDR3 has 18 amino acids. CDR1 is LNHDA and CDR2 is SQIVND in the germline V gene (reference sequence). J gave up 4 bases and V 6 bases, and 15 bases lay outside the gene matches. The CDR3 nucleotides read TGTGCCAGTAGGTTATTTAGCGGGAGAGGGCTCGGCACCGGGGAGCTGTTTTTT. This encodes CASRLFSGRGLGTGELFF.

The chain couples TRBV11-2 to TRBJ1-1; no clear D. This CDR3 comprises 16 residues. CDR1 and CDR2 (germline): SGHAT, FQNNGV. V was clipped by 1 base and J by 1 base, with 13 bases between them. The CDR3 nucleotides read TGTGCCAGCAGCTTAGGGGCAGGTTACCCGAACACTGAAGCTTTCTTT. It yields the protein CASSLGAGYPNTEAFF.